The 13 T cell receptor beta chains below were found in one sample sequenced in a study of early T cells in non-severe SARS-CoV-2 infection. Each CDR3 protein gets one entry after TCRdb re-called the 5' RACE reads with MiXCR. The profile covers roughly 92,000 distinct CDR3 sequences, with 9.5% to 15% appearing a single time and about 4.6% taken by the ten largest. This specimen was whole blood, taken at baseline. These receptors all stem from an adult who was a healthcare worker with PCR-confirmed SARS-CoV-2 infection or an uninfected control (not recorded which).

The count of this clonotype is one. The J gene is TRBJ2-3, the V gene TRBV11-2; TRBD2 matches at 10 bases. The trim removed 0 bases at V and 2 bases at J, leaving 2 bases unmatched. CDR1 and CDR2 from the germline V gene are SGHAT and FQNNGV. The CDR3 contains 16 residues. The CDR3 nucleotides are TGTGCCAGCAGCTTAGATACTAGCGGGGCCACAGATACGCAGTATTTT. Encoded protein: CASSLDTSGATDTQYF.

This clonotype was found a few times. At one end, the junction sequence differs from germline, possibly due to a read error. The chain joins TRBV7-9 to TRBJ1-1; no clear D. This CDR3 has 15 residues. Germline-derived CDR1 and CDR2 are SEHNR and FQNEAQ (reference sequence). The CDR3 bases are TGTTCCAGCAGCCGAGAGGGAGTACCGGGCACTGAAGCTTTCTTT. Translation: CSSSREGVPGTEAFF. Full variable domain (rest looked up from reference TRBV7-9 and TRBJ1-1): DTGVSQNPRHKITKRGQNVTFRCDPISEHNRLYWYRQTLGQGPEFLTYFQNEAQLEKSRLLSDRFSAERPKGSFSTLEIQRTEQGDSAMYLCSSSREGVPGTEAFFGQGTRLTVV.

In this sample, this clonotype turned up many times. The chain has TRBV13 and TRBJ2-1, with D unresolved. The CDR3 contains 19 residues. Trimming pared 3 bases from V and 8 bases from J, leaving 29 bases between. The germline V gene encodes CDR1 PRHDT and CDR2 FYEKMQ (reference sequence). CDR3 nucleotide sequence: TGTGCCAGCAGCTTGGTGCCACTGGGTGGCAGGTCTTCCCCGCATGAGCAGTTCTTC. This sequence encodes CASSLVPLGGRSSPHEQFF.

V and J are TRBV12-3 or TRBV12-4 and TRBJ1-5; TRBD1 agrees at 8 bases. This CDR3 comprises 15 residues. Germline trimming cut 6 bases from V and 3 bases from J; bases unmatched to any gene: 7. CDR3 loop: CASRLGQAFNQPQHF. In nucleotides, the CDR3 is TGTGCCAGCAGACTGGGACAGGCTTTCAATCAGCCCCAGCATTTT.

The chain combines TRBV6-1 with TRBJ2-6, with D tentatively TRBD1 or TRBD2 (5 bases each). Germline CDR1 and CDR2: MNHNS and SASEGT. V dropped 4 bases and J dropped 4 bases, with 11 bases sitting between them. This CDR3 contains 15 residues. The CDR3 bases are TGTGCCAGCAGTGTATCAGGGACCGGGGCCAACGTCCTGACTTTC. This gives the protein CASSVSGTGANVLTF.

This clonotype was counted a few times. The V and J genes are TRBV6-6 and TRBJ2-7; TRBD2 matches 13 bases. Unmatched junction bases numbered 0, after V lost 0 bases and J lost 4 bases. The CDR3 consists of 15 residues. Germline-derived CDR1 and CDR2 are MNHNY and SVGAGI (reference sequence). Here the CDR3 DNA reads TGTGCCAGCAGTTACTCGACTAGCGGGAGGTACGAGCAGTACTTC. Protein product: CASSYSTSGRYEQYF.

The rearrangement joins TRBV12-3 or TRBV12-4 to TRBJ1-2; D ambiguous. The CDR3 is 14 residues long. The V gene lost 6 bases and the J gene lost 4 bases, with 15 bases spanning the gap. The CDR3 sequence is CASSGREPPYGYTF. In nucleotides, the CDR3 is TGTGCCAGCAGCGGCCGGGAGCCGCCCTATGGCTACACCTTC.

The chain is built from TRBV18 and TRBJ2-1; TRBD2 is a possible D gene (7 bases). With 4 bases removed from V and 2 bases from J, the gap between germline ends came to 12 bases. The CDR3 spans 15 residues. Germline values: CDR1 KGHSH, CDR2 LQKENI. CDR3 region: CASSRGGPPYNEQFF. In DNA, the CDR3 is TGTGCCAGCTCACGGGGGGGGCCCCCCTACAATGAGCAGTTCTTC.

This clonotype showed up many times. The J gene is TRBJ2-7, the V gene TRBV6-6, with TRBD2 as a possible D gene (6 bases). Trimming took 2 bases from V and 2 from J, leaving 13 bases between them. Germline assignment: CDR1 MNHNY and CDR2 SVGAGI (reference sequence). CDR3 size: 15 residues. CDR3 sequence: CASSYGGPGTYEQYF. The CDR3 coding sequence is TGTGCCAGCAGTTACGGAGGGCCAGGGACCTACGAGCAGTACTTC.

This clonotype appeared many times. The rearrangement links TRBV6-1 to TRBJ2-7; TRBD1 agrees at 7 bases. Germline lookup yields CDR1 MNHNS and CDR2 SASEGT. Trimming at V came to 7 bases and at J to 5 bases, leaving 5 bases not matched to a gene. The CDR3 extends over 12 amino acids. The DNA of the CDR3 is TGTGCCAGCACTTCTGACAGGGACGAGCAGTACTTC. Protein sequence: CASTSDRDEQYF.

The gene calls are TRBV11-2 and TRBJ2-4, with 7 bases fitting TRBD2. Germline lookup yields CDR1 SGHAT and CDR2 FQNNGV. This CDR3 is 13 amino acids long. Here the CDR3 reads CASGAPLQNIQYF. DNA for the CDR3: TGTGCGAGCGGGGCCCCCCTTCAAAACATTCAGTACTTC.

The chain combines TRBV10-3 with TRBJ2-7; D unclear. CDR1 is ENHRY, CDR2 SYGVKD, per germline. The CDR3 is 15 amino acids. V shed 7 bases and J shed 3 bases, with 19 bases lying between them. In nucleotides, the CDR3 is TGTGCCATCACCAACCCCCTTAGCCCGGTCTACGAGCAGTACTTC. Its translation: CAITNPLSPVYEQYF.

There are many counts of this clonotype. The chain recombines TRBV20-1 with TRBJ1-2; weak D call: TRBD1 (6 bases). V lost 3 bases, J lost 4 bases, and 12 bases lay in between. The CDR3 length is 13 residues. Germline V gene sequence: CDR1 DFQATT, CDR2 SNEGSKA (reference sequence). CDR3 nucleotides: TGCAGTGCTAGCGAAACAGGGAGCTATGGCTACACCTTC. This translates into CSASETGSYGYTF.